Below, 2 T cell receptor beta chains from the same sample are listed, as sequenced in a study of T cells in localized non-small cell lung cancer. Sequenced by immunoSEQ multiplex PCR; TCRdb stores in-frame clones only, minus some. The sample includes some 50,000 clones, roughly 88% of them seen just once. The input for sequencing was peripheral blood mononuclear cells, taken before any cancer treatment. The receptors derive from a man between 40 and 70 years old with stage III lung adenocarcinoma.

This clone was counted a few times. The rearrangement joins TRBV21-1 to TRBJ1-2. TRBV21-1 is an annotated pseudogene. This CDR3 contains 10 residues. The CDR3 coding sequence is TGTGCCAGCAGCAGGGGAGGCTACACCTTC. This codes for CASSRGGYTF.

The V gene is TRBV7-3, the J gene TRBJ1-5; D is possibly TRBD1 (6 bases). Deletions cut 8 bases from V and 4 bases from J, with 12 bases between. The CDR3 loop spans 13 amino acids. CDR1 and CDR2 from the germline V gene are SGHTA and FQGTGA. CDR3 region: CASAETGNQPQHF. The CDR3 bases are TGTGCCAGCGCGGAAACAGGGAATCAGCCCCAGCATTTT.